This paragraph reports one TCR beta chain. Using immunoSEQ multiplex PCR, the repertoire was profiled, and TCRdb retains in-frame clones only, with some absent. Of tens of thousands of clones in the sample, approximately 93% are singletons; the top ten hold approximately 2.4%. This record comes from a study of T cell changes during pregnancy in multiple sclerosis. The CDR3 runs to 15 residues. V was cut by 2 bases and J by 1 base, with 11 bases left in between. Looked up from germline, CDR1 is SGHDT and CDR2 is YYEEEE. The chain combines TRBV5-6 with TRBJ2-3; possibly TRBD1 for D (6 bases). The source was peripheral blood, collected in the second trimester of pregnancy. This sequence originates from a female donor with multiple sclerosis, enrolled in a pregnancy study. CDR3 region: CASSFGRGGTDTQYF. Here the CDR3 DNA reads TGTGCCAGCAGCTTTGGCAGGGGAGGCACAGATACGCAGTATTTT. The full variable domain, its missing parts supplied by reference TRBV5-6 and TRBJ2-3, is DAGVTQSPTHLIKTRGQQVTLRCSPKSGHDTVSWYQQALGQGPQFIFQYYEEEERQRGNFPDRFSGHQFPNYSSELNVNALLLGDSALYLCASSFGRGGTDTQYFGPGTRLTVL.